The clone carrying this T cell receptor (beta chain) has just a few counts. The authors' processing: Amplified reference gene primers provided the basis for estimating nucleated cell counts. The protocol was immunoSEQ multiplex PCR, while the TCRdb copy is restricted to in-frame clones and leaves out a portion. Clone size and the V and J calls come from that table; the DNA yielded D and trimming. The profile shows over 120,000 clones, 60% to 85% of them singletons. This entry belongs to a study of blood T cell repertoires in COVID-19. Overall study: Donors in the United States, Italy and Spain gave samples during acute or convalescent COVID-19.

Germline values: CDR1 SGHAT, CDR2 FQNNGV. The V and J ends lost 5 bases and 2 bases respectively, with 12 bases between them. The length of the CDR3 is 15 residues. The receptor was isolated from a woman in her sixties with acute or convalescent COVID-19. The J gene is TRBJ2-2, the V gene TRBV11-2, with D hard to call. Sequences were obtained from peripheral blood. CDR3 protein: CASSPRIANTGELFF. CDR3 DNA: TGTGCCAGCAGCCCTCGGATAGCTAACACCGGGGAGCTGTTTTTT.